A single sample gave rise to the 2 T cell receptor beta chains below, sequenced in a study of shared clonotypes between healthy human individuals. Clones were read by immunoSEQ multiplex PCR, and TCRdb kept only the in-frame ones, dropping some. The sample has about a million clones, about 80% seen once; the top ten hold over 0.8%. The sample comprised memory CD4+ T cells from PBMCs. The subset: CD45RA-negative fraction. The receptor source for this set is a man between 18 and 35 years old in good health. Some clones in this sample may be carry-over from other donors' samples.

V is TRBV10-1 and J is TRBJ2-3; 7 positions match TRBD2. From germline, CDR1 is WNHNN and CDR2 SYGVQD (reference sequence). Trimming removed 4 bases from V and 1 base from J; junction bases left unmatched: 5. The length of the CDR3 is 15 residues. CDR3 sequence: CASSVLAGGTDTQYF. In DNA, the CDR3 is TGCGCCAGCAGTGTTTTGGCGGGAGGCACAGATACGCAGTATTTT.

The chain uses TRBV28 and TRBJ1-5; TRBD1 matches 7 bases. V trimming: 4 bases; J trimming: 4 bases; junction bases outside the gene matches: 7. The CDR3 is 15 amino acids. Per the germline V gene, CDR1 is MDHEN and CDR2 is SYDVKM. CDR3 protein: CASSSPGQMNQPQHF. CDR3 DNA sequence: TGTGCCAGCAGTTCACCGGGACAGATGAATCAGCCCCAGCATTTT.